Listed below are T cell receptor beta chains from one sample, sequenced in a study of cytomegalovirus exposure and HLA in healthy donors. Method: immunoSEQ multiplex PCR; TCRdb's copy keeps in-frame clones and lacks some. Of 75,000 to 95,000 clones in the sample, roughly 67% were seen once. Source material: PBMCs. These receptors were taken from a woman aged 45-65 years in good health and CMV-seropositive. CDR3s include the opening cysteine and the closing phenylalanine or tryptophan. D genes are given only for firm matches. Size is stated for part of the rows, as once, few or many counts, or as a class when the clone is expanded.

size: .; V: TRBV18; D: TRBD1; J: TRBJ1-6; CDR3: CASSPTGEPPLHF; DNA: TGTGCCAGCTCACCGACAGGGGAGCCACCCCTCCACTTT
size: .; V: TRBV6-5; D: TRBD1; J: TRBJ1-1; CDR3: CASSPGQGSTEAFF; DNA: TGTGCCAGCAGTCCGGGACAGGGTTCCACTGAAGCTTTCTTT
size: .; V: TRBV4-3; D: TRBD1; J: TRBJ1-2; CDR3: CASSQGLGQNYGYTF; DNA: TGCGCCAGCAGCCAAGGATTGGGACAGAACTATGGCTACACCTTC
size: .; V: TRBV6-1; D: .; J: TRBJ2-7; CDR3: CASWGTRSSYEQYF; DNA: TGTGCCAGCTGGGGCACCCGGAGCTCCTACGAGCAGTACTTC
size: .; V: TRBV28; D: .; J: TRBJ1-1; CDR3: CASSLVRVTEAFF; DNA: TGTGCCAGCAGTTTAGTTCGTGTCACTGAAGCTTTCTTT
size: .; V: TRBV7-2; D: .; J: TRBJ1-2; CDR3: CASSPRRDYGYTF; DNA: TGTGCCAGCAGCCCCCGCAGGGACTATGGCTACACCTTC
size: few; V: TRBV29-1; D: TRBD2; J: TRBJ2-3; CDR3: CSVVGGRTDTQYF; DNA: TGCAGCGTTGTGGGGGGGAGGACAGATACGCAGTATTTT
size: few; V: TRBV6-6; D: .; J: TRBJ2-7; CDR3: CASTAAYEQYF; DNA: TGTGCCAGCACCGCGGCCTACGAGCAGTACTTC
size: .; V: TRBV5-6; D: TRBD2; J: TRBJ2-1; CDR3: CASSLYSGGAYEQFF; DNA: TGTGCCAGCAGCTTGTATAGCGGGGGGGCATATGAGCAGTTCTTC
size: .; V: TRBV29-1; D: .; J: TRBJ1-4; CDR3: CSVGGGNEKLFF; DNA: TGCAGCGTTGGTGGCGGTAATGAAAAACTGTTTTTT
size: .; V: TRBV9; D: .; J: TRBJ2-3; CDR3: CASSVDDFTDTQYF; DNA: TGTGCCAGCAGCGTAGACGACTTCACAGATACGCAGTATTTT
size: few; V: TRBV5-1; D: TRBD1; J: TRBJ1-1; CDR3: CASSLTGGWNTEAFF; DNA: TGCGCCAGCAGCCTGACAGGGGGCTGGAACACTGAAGCTTTCTTT
size: few; V: TRBV9; D: .; J: TRBJ2-5; CDR3: CASSPPRGGGETQYF; DNA: TGTGCCAGCAGCCCACCAAGGGGGGGCGGTGAGACCCAGTACTTC
size: .; V: TRBV19; D: TRBD2; J: TRBJ2-3; CDR3: CASNQPRGGAGDTQYF; DNA: TGTGCCAGTAACCAACCCCGAGGTGGAGCGGGGGATACGCAGTATTTT
size: .; V: TRBV29-1; D: TRBD1; J: TRBJ1-2; CDR3: CSASPGQGSGGYTF; DNA: TGCAGCGCGTCACCGGGACAGGGTTCGGGTGGCTACACCTTC
size: .; V: TRBV6-5; D: TRBD1; J: TRBJ2-1; CDR3: CASRQGTGDYNEQFF; DNA: TGTGCCAGCAGGCAGGGGACAGGAGATTACAATGAGCAGTTCTTC
size: .; V: TRBV28; D: TRBD1; J: TRBJ1-2; CDR3: CASTLPDRGLNYGYTF; DNA: TGTGCCAGCACCCTACCTGACAGGGGGCTAAACTATGGCTACACCTTC
size: .; V: TRBV29-1; D: .; J: TRBJ1-1; CDR3: CSGGVQNTEAFF; DNA: TGCAGCGGCGGGGTTCAGAACACTGAAGCTTTCTTT
size: .; V: TRBV2; D: .; J: TRBJ2-7; CDR3: CATRPDIPPNYEQYF; DNA: TGTGCCACCAGACCCGACATTCCCCCAAATTACGAGCAGTACTTC
size: few; V: TRBV10-3; D: TRBD2; J: TRBJ2-1; CDR3: CAISDLLAGDNEQFF; DNA: TGTGCCATCAGTGACCTTTTAGCGGGGGACAATGAGCAGTTCTTC
size: .; V: TRBV7-8; D: TRBD2; J: TRBJ2-5; CDR3: CASSPKTSGGWETQYF; DNA: TGTGCCAGCAGCCCAAAGACTAGCGGGGGATGGGAGACCCAGTACTTC
size: .; V: TRBV5-6; D: TRBD1; J: TRBJ2-2; CDR3: CASSTRQGRGGELFF; DNA: TGTGCCAGCAGCACCCGACAGGGACGGGGCGGGGAGCTGTTTTTT
size: few; V: TRBV28; D: .; J: TRBJ1-1; CDR3: CASSLATLGGGGSSAFF; DNA: TGTGCCAGCAGTTTAGCCACCCTAGGGGGAGGGGGATCGTCGGCTTTCTTT
size: .; V: TRBV4-2; D: .; J: TRBJ1-2; CDR3: CASSHLVRTEIGYTF; DNA: TGTGCCAGCAGCCACCTGGTCCGGACAGAAATCGGCTACACCTTC
size: once; V: TRBV2; D: TRBD1; J: TRBJ2-7; CDR3: CASRRTGPSYEQYF; DNA: TGTGCCAGCAGGCGGACAGGACCGTCCTACGAGCAGTACTTC
size: many; V: TRBV6-1; D: TRBD1; J: TRBJ1-2; CDR3: CASTKKVQGKNGYTF; DNA: TGTGCCAGCACCAAAAAGGTACAGGGGAAGAATGGCTACACCTTC
size: .; V: TRBV10-1; D: .; J: TRBJ2-1; CDR3: CASSGSWGDEQFF; DNA: TGCGCCAGCAGTGGATCATGGGGGGATGAGCAGTTCTTC
size: few; V: TRBV5-5; D: TRBD1; J: TRBJ1-4; CDR3: CASSSPGTGWEGDEKLFF; DNA: TGTGCCAGCAGCTCCCCCGGGACAGGGTGGGAAGGCGATGAAAAACTGTTTTTT
size: .; V: TRBV7-9; D: .; J: TRBJ1-5; CDR3: CASSLSTGNQPQHF; DNA: TGTGCCAGCAGCTTATCTACAGGGAATCAGCCCCAGCATTTT
size: .; V: TRBV9; D: TRBD1; J: TRBJ2-7; CDR3: CASSYTGDPAYEQYF; DNA: TGTGCCAGCAGCTACACAGGGGACCCAGCCTACGAGCAGTACTTC
size: .; V: TRBV6-5; D: .; J: TRBJ2-2; CDR3: CASSSGQNTGELFF; DNA: TGTGCCAGCAGCTCGGGACAGAACACCGGGGAGCTGTTTTTT
size: .; V: TRBV29-1; D: TRBD1; J: TRBJ1-1; CDR3: CSARGQESAYTEAFF; DNA: TGCAGCGCCCGGGGACAGGAATCGGCCTACACTGAAGCTTTCTTT
size: .; V: TRBV28; D: .; J: TRBJ1-1; CDR3: CASSFQVPTEAFF; DNA: TGTGCCAGCAGTTTCCAGGTCCCCACTGAAGCTTTCTTT
size: .; V: TRBV5-1; D: TRBD1; J: TRBJ1-1; CDR3: CASSLGTGGARTEAFF; DNA: TGCGCCAGCAGCCTCGGGACAGGGGGCGCCCGGACTGAAGCTTTCTTT
size: .; V: TRBV28; D: .; J: TRBJ1-2; CDR3: CASRPTSNYGYTF; DNA: TGTGCCAGCCGCCCCACATCCAACTATGGCTACACCTTC
size: few; V: TRBV7-9; D: .; J: TRBJ2-5; CDR3: CASSFTGEETQYF; DNA: TGTGCCAGCAGCTTTACGGGGGAAGAGACCCAGTACTTC
size: few; V: TRBV21-1; D: .; J: TRBJ1-5; CDR3: CASSKERVGGWYNQPQHF; DNA: TGTGCCAGCAGCAAAGAAAGGGTGGGGGGGTGGTACAATCAGCCCCAGCATTTT
size: many; V: TRBV7-9; D: .; J: TRBJ2-7; CDR3: CASSDQGGLNEQYF; DNA: TGTGCCAGCAGCGACCAGGGGGGCCTTAACGAGCAGTACTTC
size: .; V: TRBV19; D: .; J: TRBJ2-7; CDR3: CASSMDSYEQYF; DNA: TGTGCCAGTAGTATGGACAGCTACGAGCAGTACTTC
size: .; V: TRBV4-3; D: .; J: TRBJ2-3; CDR3: CASSQDLGPYTDTQYF; DNA: TGCGCCAGCAGCCAAGATCTAGGCCCGTACACAGATACGCAGTATTTT
size: .; V: TRBV14; D: .; J: TRBJ1-6; CDR3: CASSQEGASRSSPLHF; DNA: TGTGCCAGCAGCCAAGAGGGGGCCAGTCGGTCCTCACCCCTCCACTTT
size: .; V: TRBV18; D: TRBD2; J: TRBJ2-2; CDR3: CASSPRSSGGSSGELFF; DNA: TGTGCCAGCTCACCACGATCCAGCGGGGGGAGTTCCGGGGAGCTGTTTTTT
size: .; V: TRBV6-1; D: .; J: TRBJ2-1; CDR3: CASSEAVEGGEQFF; DNA: TGTGCCAGCAGTGAAGCAGTAGAGGGCGGAGAGCAGTTCTTC
size: once; V: TRBV28; D: .; J: TRBJ2-3; CDR3: CASSLEGKGTDTQYF; DNA: TGTGCCAGCAGTTTGGAAGGGAAGGGGACAGATACGCAGTATTTT
size: .; V: TRBV5-4; D: .; J: TRBJ2-7; CDR3: CASSLDPSSYEQYF; DNA: TGTGCCAGCAGCTTGGATCCGAGCTCCTACGAGCAGTACTTC
size: .; V: TRBV6-1; D: TRBD1; J: TRBJ2-7; CDR3: CASSEVGTGTGQYEQYF; DNA: TGTGCCAGCAGTGAAGTGGGGACCGGGACAGGACAATACGAGCAGTACTTC
size: .; V: TRBV19; D: .; J: TRBJ1-2; CDR3: CASSFQRRAGYGYTF; DNA: TGTGCCAGTAGCTTTCAACGGAGGGCTGGGTATGGCTACACCTTC
size: .; V: TRBV7-2; D: TRBD2; J: TRBJ2-1; CDR3: CASSLGGGVNEQFF; DNA: TGTGCCAGCAGCTTAGGCGGGGGGGTCAATGAGCAGTTCTTC
size: .; V: TRBV19; D: .; J: TRBJ1-1; CDR3: CASSNPGVSTEAFF; DNA: TGTGCCAGTAGTAACCCCGGGGTGAGCACTGAAGCTTTCTTT
size: .; V: TRBV9; D: TRBD1; J: TRBJ1-2; CDR3: CASSEGQGAYYGYTF; DNA: TGTGCCAGCAGCGAGGGACAGGGGGCGTACTATGGCTACACCTTC
size: .; V: TRBV28; D: TRBD1; J: TRBJ2-1; CDR3: CASSTSGTGEIRFNNEQFF; DNA: TGTGCCAGCAGTACAAGCGGGACAGGGGAAATTCGGTTTAACAATGAGCAGTTCTTC
size: few; V: TRBV9; D: TRBD2; J: TRBJ2-5; CDR3: CASSPRGLAVNQETQYF; DNA: TGTGCCAGCAGCCCCCGGGGCCTAGCGGTAAACCAAGAGACCCAGTACTTC
size: few; V: TRBV5-4; D: .; J: TRBJ2-2; CDR3: CASSTWTGREAGELFF; DNA: TGTGCCAGCAGCACCTGGACAGGGAGGGAGGCCGGGGAGCTGTTTTTT
size: .; V: TRBV2; D: TRBD1; J: TRBJ1-1; CDR3: CASTWTGEAAKAFF; DNA: TGTGCCAGCACCTGGACAGGGGAAGCAGCAAAAGCTTTCTTT
size: .; V: TRBV5-4; D: .; J: TRBJ2-3; CDR3: CASSSGSTDTQYF; DNA: TGTGCCAGCAGTAGCGGTAGCACAGATACGCAGTATTTT
size: .; V: TRBV5-6; D: .; J: TRBJ2-1; CDR3: CASSSRLRGGAGGEQFF; DNA: TGTGCCAGCAGCTCACGTTTACGTGGGGGGGCCGGGGGTGAGCAGTTCTTC
size: few; V: TRBV14; D: .; J: TRBJ1-1; CDR3: CASSRGTEAFF; DNA: TGTGCCAGCAGCCGAGGCACTGAAGCTTTCTTT
size: .; V: TRBV7-9; D: .; J: TRBJ2-2; CDR3: CASSSEQGPNTGELFF; DNA: TGTGCCAGCAGCTCCGAGCAGGGGCCTAACACCGGGGAGCTGTTTTTT
size: .; V: TRBV28; D: TRBD1; J: TRBJ1-2; CDR3: CASSSPGQGVYGYTF; DNA: TGTGCCAGCAGTTCCCCGGGACAGGGGGTCTATGGCTACACCTTC